The present T cell receptor (beta chain) was sequenced within a study of T cells after yellow fever vaccination. This clonotype came up a few times. Using its own MiXCR run on the 5' RACE reads, TCRdb lists one record per CDR3 protein. The table records just under 600,000 distinct CDR3 sequences, roughly 12% of them present only once. Specimen: PBMCs, collected on the day of the yellow fever booster vaccination. The clonotype comes from a man between 25 and 39 years old who received the YFV17D yellow fever vaccine.

In DNA form, the CDR3 reads TGTGCCAGCAGCGTAGGGGGGAGTGCGGGTTCACCCCTCCACTTT. Its translation is CASSVGGSAGSPLHF. The chain couples TRBV9 to TRBJ1-6, with D tentatively TRBD1 (5 bases). With 0 bases removed from V and 9 bases from J, the gap between germline ends came to 13 bases. In germline, CDR1 is SGDLS, CDR2 YYNGEE. The CDR3 has 15 residues. Full variable domain (rest looked up from reference TRBV9 and TRBJ1-6): DSGVTQTPKHLITATGQRVTLRCSPRSGDLSVYWYQQSLDQGLQFLIQYYNGEERAKGNILERFSAQQFPDLHSELNLSSLELGDSALYFCASSVGGSAGSPLHFGNGTRLTVT.